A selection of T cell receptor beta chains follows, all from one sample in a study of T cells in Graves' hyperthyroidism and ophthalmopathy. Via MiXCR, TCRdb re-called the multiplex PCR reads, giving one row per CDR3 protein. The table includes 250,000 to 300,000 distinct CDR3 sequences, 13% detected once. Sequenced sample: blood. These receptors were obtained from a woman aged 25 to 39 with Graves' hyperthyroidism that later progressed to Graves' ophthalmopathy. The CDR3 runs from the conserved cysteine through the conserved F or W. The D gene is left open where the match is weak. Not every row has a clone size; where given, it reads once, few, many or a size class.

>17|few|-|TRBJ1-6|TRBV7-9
TGTGCCAGCAGCTTAGTTGGGGGAAGGCCCTATAATTCACCCCTCCACTTT
CASSLVGGRPYNSPLHF
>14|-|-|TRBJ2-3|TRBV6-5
TGTGCCAGCAGTTACGGGTTGACCACAGATACGCAGTATTTT
CASSYGLTTDTQYF
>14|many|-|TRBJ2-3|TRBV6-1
TGTGCCAGCACCTCCCGGGGCTCCACAGATACGCAGTATTTT
CASTSRGSTDTQYF
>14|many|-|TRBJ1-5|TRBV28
TGTGCCAGCAGTTTATATTCCAGAGATCAGCCCCAGCATTTT
CASSLYSRDQPQHF
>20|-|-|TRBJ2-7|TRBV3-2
TGTGCCAGCAGCCAAGAGGGGACAGCCTACCGAAGGGGTAGGAAGCACGAGCAGTACTTC
CASSQEGTAYRRGRKHEQYF
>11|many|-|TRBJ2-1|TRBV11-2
TGTGCCAGCAGCTCGACGAATGAGCAGTTCTTC
CASSSTNEQFF
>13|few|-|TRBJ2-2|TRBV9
TGTGCCAGCAGCCCCAGTGGGGTCGGGGAGCTGTTTTTT
CASSPSGVGELFF
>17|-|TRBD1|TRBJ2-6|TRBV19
TGTGCCAGTAGTATAGGACAGGGGAGTGCTGGGGCCAACGTCCTGACTTTC
CASSIGQGSAGANVLTF
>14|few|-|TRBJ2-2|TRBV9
TGTGCCAGCAGCGAGGCCTCCTCACCCGGGGAGCTGTTTTTT
CASSEASSPGELFF
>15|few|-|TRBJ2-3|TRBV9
TGTGCCAGCTCGGGTTGGTCGGGATTGACAGATACGCAGTATTTT
CASSGWSGLTDTQYF